The clone carrying this T cell receptor beta chain counts as medium-sized. This sample was taken from a study of sequential checkpoint blockade in melanoma. About the research overall: After nivolumab or ipilimumab alone, about 22 patients had week-13 rebiopsies.

Treatment denoted: randomized to nivolumab then ipilimumab (arm A) or the reverse (arm B). This CDR3 is built from 14 residues. Germline CDR1 is SGHNT and CDR2 is YENEEA. Trimming took 5 bases from V and 4 from J; bases not matched to a gene: 6. Measured with immunoSEQ multiplex PCR; TCRdb has only the in-frame clones, and not every one. The data contain more than 2,000 clones, 20% to 25% of them singletons. The material sequenced was tumor tissue (inferred from file names), taken from a patient given nivolumab and ipilimumab in sequence. The chain links TRBV11-3 to TRBJ2-7, with 9 bases that match TRBD2. The sequence was collected from a human donor with melanoma. CDR3 DNA sequence: TGTGCCAGCAGCCAACCGGGACTAGCTTACGAGCAGTACTTC. Translating gives CASSQPGLAYEQYF.